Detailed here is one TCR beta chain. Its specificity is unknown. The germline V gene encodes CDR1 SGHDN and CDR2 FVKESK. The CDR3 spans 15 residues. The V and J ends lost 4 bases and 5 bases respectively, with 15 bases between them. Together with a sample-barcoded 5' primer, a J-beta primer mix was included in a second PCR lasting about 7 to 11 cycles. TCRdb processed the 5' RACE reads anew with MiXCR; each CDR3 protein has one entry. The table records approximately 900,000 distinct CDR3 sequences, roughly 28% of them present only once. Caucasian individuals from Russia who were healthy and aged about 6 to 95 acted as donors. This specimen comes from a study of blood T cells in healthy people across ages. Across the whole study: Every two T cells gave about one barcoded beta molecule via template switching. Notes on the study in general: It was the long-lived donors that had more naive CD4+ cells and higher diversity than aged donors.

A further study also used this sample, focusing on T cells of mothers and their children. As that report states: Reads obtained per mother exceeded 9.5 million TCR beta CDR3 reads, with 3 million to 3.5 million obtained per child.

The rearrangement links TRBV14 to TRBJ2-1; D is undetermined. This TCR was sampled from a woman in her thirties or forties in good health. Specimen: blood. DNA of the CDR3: TGTGCCAGCAGCCGGTCTACAGACAACAACAATGAGCAGTTCTTC. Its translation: CASSRSTDNNNEQFF.